Below are 3 T cell receptor beta chains sequenced from a single sample in a study of shared clonotypes between healthy human individuals (dated by TCRdb to 2019 to 2021). The receptor library was made with the immunoSEQ multiplex PCR assay. TCRdb holds this immuneACCESS table with in-frame rearrangements only. Some clones are missing; in checked studies, unresolved V genes explain under half, and the rest has no known cause. Here the sample has about 1.1 million clones; 75% to 80% occur a single time. The ten largest clones capture under 0.65% of the sample. The sequencing input was memory CD4+ T cells from PBMCs. According to the study, the label for this sample's cell subset or site signals: CD45RA-negative fraction. These receptors were taken from a man aged 18 to 29 in good health. Some clones in this sample may be carry-over from other donors' samples.

The chain links TRBV7-7 to TRBJ2-1; 11 bases are shared with TRBD2. Germline V gene data show CDR1 as SSHAT and CDR2 as FNYEAQ (reference sequence). This CDR3 contains 15 residues. The trim removed 5 bases at V and 7 bases at J, leaving 7 bases unmatched. CDR3 in DNA: TGTGCCAGCAGCCCCACTAGCGGGAGTCGGAATGAGCAGTTCTTC. Translation gives CASSPTSGSRNEQFF.

The V and J genes are TRBV2 and TRBJ1-2; a weak D match, TRBD1 (6 bases). This CDR3 region has 13 residues. V was trimmed by 7 bases and J by 8 bases, leaving 17 bases between them. CDR1 SNHLY and CDR2 FYNNEI come from the germline V gene. The CDR3 here is CASTERGGDGYTF. As DNA, the CDR3 is TGTGCCAGCACCGAGAGGGGGGGGGACGGCTACACCTTC.

The chain employs TRBV18 and TRBJ2-7; 7 bases are shared with TRBD1. CDR3 length: 14 residues. V gave up 5 bases and J gave up 4 bases; unmatched junction bases: 8. Germline V gene data show CDR1 as KGHSH and CDR2 as LQKENI. This chain's CDR3 is CASSEGATKYEQYF. The CDR3 DNA is TGTGCCAGCTCAGAGGGGGCGACGAAGTACGAGCAGTACTTC. The whole variable domain, remainder taken from reference TRBV18 and TRBJ2-7, is NAGVMQNPRHLVRRRGQEARLRCSPMKGHSHVYWYRQLPEEGLKFMVYLQKENIIDESGMPKERFSAEFPKEGPSILRIQQVVRGDSAAYFCASSEGATKYEQYFGPGTRLTVT.